This T cell receptor (beta chain) was found in a study of beta chain features in type 1 diabetes. The entirety of the isolated RNA underwent reverse transcription, so expressed TCRB transcripts were sequenced. Naive, central memory and regulatory T cell samples averaged roughly 3.7 million reads. Profiling relied on immunoSEQ multiplex PCR, and the TCRdb table lists in-frame clones only, not all of them. The table lists 250,000 to 300,000 clones, roughly an eighth of them singletons. Points from the study as a whole: More deletions and fewer insertions at VDJ junctions were seen in type 1 diabetes patients. A moderate, significant TCRB CDR3 shortening appeared in type 1 diabetes across four CD4+ subsets.

Blood was collected once per donor into heparin, averaging around 0.11 L. This clone has only a few counts. No antigen is known for it. Unmatched junction bases numbered 5, after V lost 2 bases and J lost 2 bases. Per germline, CDR1 SGHRS and CDR2 YFSETQ. The CDR3 is 15 amino acids. The sequencing sample was made of naive CD4+ T cells from blood. The TCR sequence derives from a man between 25 and 39 years old with type 1 diabetes. The V gene is TRBV5-1, the J gene TRBJ2-7, with 9 positions matching TRBD1. The CDR3 is CASSFGDRDAYEQYF. For the CDR3, the DNA is TGCGCCAGCAGCTTCGGGGACAGGGACGCCTACGAGCAGTACTTC.